This T cell receptor beta chain was found in a study of blood T cell repertoires in COVID-19. Study-wide context: Sites across the United States, Italy and Spain contributed samples from acute and convalescent COVID-19. Nucleic acid was either cDNA or gDNA, and it came from T cells, B-cell-depleted T cells, or PBMCs.

How the authors handled the data: Estimation of nucleated cell counts relied on the amplification of reference gene primers. The protocol was immunoSEQ multiplex PCR, while the TCRdb copy is restricted to in-frame clones and leaves out a portion. The D gene and trimming were derived from the DNA, and the V and J assignments and clone size from that table. The sample includes about 160,000 clones, 87% of them seen just once. The CDR3 consists of 14 residues. CDR1 is SGHNT and CDR2 is YYREEE in the germline V gene (reference sequence). Trimming removed 0 bases from V and 3 bases from J, with 9 bases in between.

The sequenced material came from peripheral blood. The clonotype comes from an elderly man with acute or convalescent COVID-19. This sequence joins TRBV5-4 and TRBJ1-2; no reliable D call. The CDR3 loop reads CASSLERQDYGYTF. Here the CDR3 DNA reads TGTGCCAGCAGCTTGGAGCGGCAGGACTATGGCTACACCTTC.